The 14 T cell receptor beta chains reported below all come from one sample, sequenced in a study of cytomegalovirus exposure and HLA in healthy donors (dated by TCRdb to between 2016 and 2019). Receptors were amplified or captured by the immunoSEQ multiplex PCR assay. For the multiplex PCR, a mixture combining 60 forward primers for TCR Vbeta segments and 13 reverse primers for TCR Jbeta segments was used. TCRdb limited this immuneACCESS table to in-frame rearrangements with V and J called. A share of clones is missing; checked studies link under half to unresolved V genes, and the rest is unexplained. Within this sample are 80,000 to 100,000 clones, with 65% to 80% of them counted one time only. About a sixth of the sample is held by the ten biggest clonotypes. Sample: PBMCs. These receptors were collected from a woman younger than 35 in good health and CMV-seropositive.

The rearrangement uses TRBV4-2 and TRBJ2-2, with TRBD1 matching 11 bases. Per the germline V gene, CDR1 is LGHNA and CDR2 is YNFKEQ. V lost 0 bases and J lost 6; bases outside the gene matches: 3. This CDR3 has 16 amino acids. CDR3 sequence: CASSQEGQGAPGELFF. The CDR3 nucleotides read TGTGCCAGCAGCCAAGAAGGACAGGGGGCCCCCGGGGAGCTGTTTTTT.

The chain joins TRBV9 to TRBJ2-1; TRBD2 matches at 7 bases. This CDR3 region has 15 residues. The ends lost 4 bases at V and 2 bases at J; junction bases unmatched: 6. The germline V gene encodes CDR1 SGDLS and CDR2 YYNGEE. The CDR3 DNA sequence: TGTGCCAGCAGCAGCCAAGGGACTACCTACAATGAGCAGTTCTTC. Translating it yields CASSSQGTTYNEQFF.

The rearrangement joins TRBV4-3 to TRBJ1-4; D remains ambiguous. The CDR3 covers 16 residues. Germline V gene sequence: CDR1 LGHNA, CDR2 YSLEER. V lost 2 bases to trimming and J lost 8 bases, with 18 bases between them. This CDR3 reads CASSQPPGTPGEKLFF. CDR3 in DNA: TGCGCCAGCAGCCAACCCCCTGGCACGCCGGGGGAAAAACTGTTTTTT.

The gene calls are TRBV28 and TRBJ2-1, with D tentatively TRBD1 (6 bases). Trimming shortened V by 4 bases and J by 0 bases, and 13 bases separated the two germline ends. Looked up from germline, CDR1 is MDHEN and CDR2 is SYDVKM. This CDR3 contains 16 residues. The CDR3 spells CASSSYSRGSYNEQFF. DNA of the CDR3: TGTGCCAGCAGTTCATATAGCAGGGGCTCCTACAATGAGCAGTTCTTC.

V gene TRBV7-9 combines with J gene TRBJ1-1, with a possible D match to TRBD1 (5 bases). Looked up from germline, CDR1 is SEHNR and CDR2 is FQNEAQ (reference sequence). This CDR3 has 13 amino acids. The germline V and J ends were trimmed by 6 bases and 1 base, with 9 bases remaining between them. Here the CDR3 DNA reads TGTGCCAGCAGGTTGACAGAGAACACTGAAGCTTTCTTT. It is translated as CASRLTENTEAFF. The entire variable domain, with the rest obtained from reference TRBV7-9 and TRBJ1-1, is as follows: DTGVSQNPRHKITKRGQNVTFRCDPISEHNRLYWYRQTLGQGPEFLTYFQNEAQLEKSRLLSDRFSAERPKGSFSTLEIQRTEQGDSAMYLCASRLTENTEAFFGQGTRLTVV.

The CDR3 is CASSLRGIDQPQHF. The DNA for the CDR3 is TGTGCCAGCAGCTTGCGGGGAATCGATCAGCCCCAGCATTTT. The chain uses TRBV7-8 and TRBJ1-5; no definite D call. V lost 3 bases, J lost 5 bases, and 11 bases lay in between. Per the germline V gene, CDR1 is SGHVS and CDR2 is FQNEAQ. This CDR3 spans 14 amino acids.

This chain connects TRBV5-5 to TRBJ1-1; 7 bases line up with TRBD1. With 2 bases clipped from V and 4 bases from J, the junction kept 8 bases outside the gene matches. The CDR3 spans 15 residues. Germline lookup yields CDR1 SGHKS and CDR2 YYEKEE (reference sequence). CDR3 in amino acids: CASSFLRQGSTEAFF. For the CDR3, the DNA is TGTGCCAGCAGCTTTCTCAGACAGGGATCCACTGAAGCTTTCTTT.

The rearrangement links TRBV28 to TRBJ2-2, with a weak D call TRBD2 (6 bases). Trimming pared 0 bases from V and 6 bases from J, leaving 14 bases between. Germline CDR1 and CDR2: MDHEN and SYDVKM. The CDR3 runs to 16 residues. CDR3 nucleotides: TGTGCCAGCAGTTTATGGACTGGACGGGAGTCCGGGGAGCTGTTTTTT. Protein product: CASSLWTGRESGELFF.

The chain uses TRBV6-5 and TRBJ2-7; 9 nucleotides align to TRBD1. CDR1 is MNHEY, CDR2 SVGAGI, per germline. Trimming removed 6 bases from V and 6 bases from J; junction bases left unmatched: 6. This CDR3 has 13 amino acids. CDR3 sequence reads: CASRVQGAVEQYF. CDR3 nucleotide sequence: TGTGCCAGCAGGGTACAGGGGGCGGTCGAGCAGTACTTC.

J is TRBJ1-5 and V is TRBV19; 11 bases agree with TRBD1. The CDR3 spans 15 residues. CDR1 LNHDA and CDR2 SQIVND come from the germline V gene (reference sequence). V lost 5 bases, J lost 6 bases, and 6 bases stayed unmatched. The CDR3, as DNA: TGTGCCAGTAGTCACGGGACAGGGGGTGGTCAGCCCCAGCATTTT. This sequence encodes CASSHGTGGGQPQHF.

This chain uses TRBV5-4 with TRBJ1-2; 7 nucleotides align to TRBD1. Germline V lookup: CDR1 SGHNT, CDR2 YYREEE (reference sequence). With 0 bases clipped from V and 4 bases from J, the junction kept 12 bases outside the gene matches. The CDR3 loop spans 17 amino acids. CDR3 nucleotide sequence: TGTGCCAGCAGCTTGGAGGGTTCGATGGGACAGCTCTATGGCTACACCTTC. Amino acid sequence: CASSLEGSMGQLYGYTF.

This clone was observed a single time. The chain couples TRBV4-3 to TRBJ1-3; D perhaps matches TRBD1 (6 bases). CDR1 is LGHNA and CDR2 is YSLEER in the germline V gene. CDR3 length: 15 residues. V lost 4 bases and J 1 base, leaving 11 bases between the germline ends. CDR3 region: CASSPRGGSGNTIYF. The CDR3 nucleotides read TGCGCCAGCAGCCCCCGAGGGGGTTCTGGAAACACCATATATTTT.

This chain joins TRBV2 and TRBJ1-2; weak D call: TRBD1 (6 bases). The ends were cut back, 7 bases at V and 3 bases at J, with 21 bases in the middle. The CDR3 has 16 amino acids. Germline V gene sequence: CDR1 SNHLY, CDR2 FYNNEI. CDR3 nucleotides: TGTGCCAGCACCAGGCAGGGGTCCCTATCTGACTATGGCTACACCTTC. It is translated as CASTRQGSLSDYGYTF.

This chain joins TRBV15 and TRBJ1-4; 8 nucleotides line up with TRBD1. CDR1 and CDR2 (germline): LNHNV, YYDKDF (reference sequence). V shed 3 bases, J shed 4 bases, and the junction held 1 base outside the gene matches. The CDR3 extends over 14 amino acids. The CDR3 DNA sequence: TGTGCCACCAGCAGGGGACAGGTTAATGAAAAACTGTTTTTT. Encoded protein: CATSRGQVNEKLFF.